The next 8 T cell receptor gamma chains were all read from a single sample in a study of Vδ1+ human thymocytes. The study's findings and limits: Thymic TRG and TRD repertoires appeared highly polyclonal.

Which antigens these TCRs recognize remains unknown. Extracted RNA was reverse transcribed into cDNA. Multiplex PCR used pooled V-gene forward primers and a constant-region reverse primer to amplify CDR3s. TCRdb processed the multiplex PCR reads again with the CATT caller. The sample carries tens of thousands of gamma-chain clones, 20% recorded once. Sequencing was done on a sample of Vdelta1+ gamma-delta thymocytes from the thymus. Subset described: FACS-sorted CD3+ TCRalphabeta- TCRVdelta1+ TCRVdelta2- thymocytes. All receptors derive from a girl under three years old who had congenital heart surgery.

This clone turned up a few times. This chain joins TRGV9 and TRGJP2. The CDR3 is made up of 14 amino acids. Trimming removed 2 bases from V and 5 bases from J; junction bases left unmatched: 5. Germline assignment: CDR1 GITISATS and CDR2 ISYDGTV (reference sequence). CDR3 DNA sequence: TGTGCCTTGTGGGAGGAGGGAAGTGATTGGATCAAGACGTTT. Amino acids: CALWEEGSDWIKTF.

This clone was detected only a few times. A junction boundary mismatches the germline segment, possibly from a read error. This chain joins TRGV4 and TRGJ1 or TRGJ2. The CDR3 covers 13 residues. Germline loops: CDR1 EGSTGY, CDR2 YDSYTSSV. CDR3 in amino acids: CATWDAADYRKLF. The CDR3 nucleotides are TGTGCCACCTGGGACGCGGCGGATTATAGGAAACTCTTT.

The chain recombines TRGV3 with TRGJ1 or TRGJ2. Germline lookup yields CDR1 VTNTFY and CDR2 YDVSTARD (reference sequence). V dropped 5 bases and J dropped 10; count of bases not matched to a gene: 17. The CDR3 covers 14 residues. CDR3 DNA sequence: TGTGCCACCTGGGTACAACCAGATCCCAGAAAGAAACTCTTT. Amino acid sequence: CATWVQPDPRKKLF.

This clone was counted only a few times. V usage is TRGV9 and J usage is TRGJ1 or TRGJ2. The CDR3 has 10 amino acids. V trimming: 3 bases; J trimming: 12 bases; junction bases outside the gene matches: 5. Germline V gene sequence: CDR1 GITISATS, CDR2 ISYDGTV (reference sequence). The CDR3 spells CALWERRKLF. The DNA of the CDR3 is TGTGCCTTGTGGGAGCGGCGGAAACTCTTT.

The chain uses TRGV3 and TRGJ1 or TRGJ2. The CDR3 spans 14 residues. J gave up 1 base and V 8 bases, and 11 bases lay outside the gene matches. From germline, CDR1 is VTNTFY and CDR2 YDVSTARD (reference sequence). As DNA, the CDR3 is TGTGCCACCTCCTCAATCCCAAATTATTATAAGAAACTCTTT. This gives the protein CATSSIPNYYKKLF.

The chain couples TRGV2 to TRGJ1 or TRGJ2. V was clipped by 0 bases and J by 10 bases; unmatched bases: 6. The germline CDR1 and CDR2 sequences are EGSNGY and YDSYNSKV. This CDR3 region has 12 residues. CDR3 DNA: TGTGCCACCTGGGACGGGCTAGTCAAGAAACTCTTT. Residues: CATWDGLVKKLF.

About this clone itself: This may be a read error, as it is one base from a much larger clone. The chain uses TRGV4 and TRGJ1 or TRGJ2. The CDR3 runs to 12 residues. Per germline, CDR1 EGSTGY and CDR2 YDSYTSSV. After removal of 5 bases from V and 3 bases from J, the junction contained 4 bases not matched to a gene. CDR3 bases: TGTGCCACCTGGGCGAGTTATTATAAGAAACTCTTT. It encodes CATWASYYKKLF.

The rearrangement links TRGV3 to TRGJ1 or TRGJ2. CDR3 length equals 13 residues. CDR1 is VTNTFY and CDR2 is YDVSTARD in the germline V gene (reference sequence). V dropped 2 bases and J dropped 11; count of bases not matched to a gene: 12. CDR3 in amino acids: CATWDTTIIEKLF. The CDR3 nucleotides are TGTGCCACCTGGGACACCACTATTATTGAGAAACTCTTT.